The subject of this entry is one T cell receptor beta chain. The target antigen is unknown. The CDR3 loop spans 15 amino acids. In germline, CDR1 is SGHVS, CDR2 FNYEAQ. Trimming shortened V by 6 bases and J by 2 bases, and 15 bases separated the two germline ends. This entry is derived from a study of T cell responses to AZD1222 COVID-19 vaccine. The study's findings and limits: At 160-218 and 743-854, vaccine-associated CD4 TCRs were dominant, and they spanned spike.

Generated by immunoSEQ multiplex PCR, the TCRdb table keeps only in-frame clones and is missing some. This table holds around 130,000 clones, 93% found once. V and J are TRBV7-6 and TRBJ2-3; D may correspond to TRBD1 or TRBD2 (5 bases each). The receptor was derived from an adult in good health. The sample in question was peripheral blood, obtained on day 0 of AZD1222 vaccination. The CDR3 sequence is CASSRGTLHTDTQYF. The CDR3 nucleotides read TGTGCCAGCAGTCGTGGGACCCTCCACACAGATACGCAGTATTTT.